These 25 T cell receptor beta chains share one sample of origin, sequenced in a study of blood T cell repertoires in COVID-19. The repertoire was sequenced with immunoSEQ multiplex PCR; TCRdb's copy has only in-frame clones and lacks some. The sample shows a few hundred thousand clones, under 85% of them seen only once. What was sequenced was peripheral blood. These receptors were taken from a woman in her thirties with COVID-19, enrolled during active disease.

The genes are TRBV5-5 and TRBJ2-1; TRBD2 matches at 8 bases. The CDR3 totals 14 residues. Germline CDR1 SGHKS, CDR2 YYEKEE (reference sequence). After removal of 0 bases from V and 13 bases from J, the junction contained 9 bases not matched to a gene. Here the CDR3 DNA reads TGTGCCAGCAGCTTGGCGTTTGGCGGGGGGCATCAGTTCTTC. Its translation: CASSLAFGGGHQFF.

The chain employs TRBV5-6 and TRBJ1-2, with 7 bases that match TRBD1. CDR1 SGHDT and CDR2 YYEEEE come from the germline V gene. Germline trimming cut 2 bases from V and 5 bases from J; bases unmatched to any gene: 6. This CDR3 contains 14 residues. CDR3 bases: TGTGCCAGCAGCTTTGACAGGGAAGAGTATGGCTACACCTTC. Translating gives CASSFDREEYGYTF.

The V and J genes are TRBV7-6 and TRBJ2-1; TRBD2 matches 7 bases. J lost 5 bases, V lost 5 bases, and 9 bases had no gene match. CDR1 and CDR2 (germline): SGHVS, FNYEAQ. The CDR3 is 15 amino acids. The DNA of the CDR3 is TGTGCCAGCAGCCTATGGACTAGAAACCACAATGAGCAGTTCTTC. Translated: CASSLWTRNHNEQFF.

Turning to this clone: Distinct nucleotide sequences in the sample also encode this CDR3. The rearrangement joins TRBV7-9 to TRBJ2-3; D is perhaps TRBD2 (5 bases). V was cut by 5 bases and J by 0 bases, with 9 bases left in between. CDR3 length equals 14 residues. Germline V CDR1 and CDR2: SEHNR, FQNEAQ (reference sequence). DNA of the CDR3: TGTGCCAGCAGCCCGCCGGGGAGCACAGATACGCAGTATTTT. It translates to CASSPPGSTDTQYF.

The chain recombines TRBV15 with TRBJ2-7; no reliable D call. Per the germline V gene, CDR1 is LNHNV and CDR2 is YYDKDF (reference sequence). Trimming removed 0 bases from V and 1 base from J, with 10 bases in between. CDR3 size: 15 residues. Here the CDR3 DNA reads TGTGCCACCAGCAGAGATAGACTGGTTTCCTACGAGCAGTACTTC. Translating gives CATSRDRLVSYEQYF.

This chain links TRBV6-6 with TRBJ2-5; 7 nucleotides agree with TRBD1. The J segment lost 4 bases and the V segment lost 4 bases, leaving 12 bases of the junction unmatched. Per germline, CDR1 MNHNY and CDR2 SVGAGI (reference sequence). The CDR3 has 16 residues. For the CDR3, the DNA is TGTGCCAGCAGTTCCTCCCAATACCGGGACAGAGAGACCCAGTACTTC. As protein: CASSSSQYRDRETQYF.

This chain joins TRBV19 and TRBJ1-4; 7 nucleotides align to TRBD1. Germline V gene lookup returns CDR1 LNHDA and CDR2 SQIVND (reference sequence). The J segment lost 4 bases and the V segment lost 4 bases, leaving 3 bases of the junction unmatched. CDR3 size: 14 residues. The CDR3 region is CASSNNRGNEKLFF. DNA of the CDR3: TGTGCCAGTAGTAATAACAGGGGTAATGAAAAACTGTTTTTT.

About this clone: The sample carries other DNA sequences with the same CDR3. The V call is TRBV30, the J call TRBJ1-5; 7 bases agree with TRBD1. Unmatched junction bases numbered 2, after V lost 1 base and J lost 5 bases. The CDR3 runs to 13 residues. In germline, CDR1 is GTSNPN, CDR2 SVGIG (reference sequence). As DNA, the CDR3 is TGTGCCTGGAGTGGACAGGGCGATCAGCCCCAGCATTTT. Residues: CAWSGQGDQPQHF.

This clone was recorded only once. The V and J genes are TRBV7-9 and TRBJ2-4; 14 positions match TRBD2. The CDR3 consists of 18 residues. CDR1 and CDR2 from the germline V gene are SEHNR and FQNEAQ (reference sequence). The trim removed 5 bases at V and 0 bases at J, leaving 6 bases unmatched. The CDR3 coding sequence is TGTGCCAGCAGCCCGACTAGCGGGGGGGTTAAAGCCAAAAACATTCAGTACTTC. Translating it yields CASSPTSGGVKAKNIQYF.

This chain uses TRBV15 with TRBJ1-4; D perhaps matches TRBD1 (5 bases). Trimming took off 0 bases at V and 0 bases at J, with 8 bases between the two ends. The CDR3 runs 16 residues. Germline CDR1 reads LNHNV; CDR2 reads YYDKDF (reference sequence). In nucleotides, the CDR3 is TGTGCCACCAGCAGAGATGGGGCAACAACTAATGAAAAACTGTTTTTT. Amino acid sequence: CATSRDGATTNEKLFF.

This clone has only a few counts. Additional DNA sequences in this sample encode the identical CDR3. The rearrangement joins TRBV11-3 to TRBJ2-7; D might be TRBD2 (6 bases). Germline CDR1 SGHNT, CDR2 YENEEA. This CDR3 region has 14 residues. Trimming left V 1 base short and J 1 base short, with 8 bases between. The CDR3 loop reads CASSLAGDSYEQYF. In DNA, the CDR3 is TGTGCCAGCAGCTTAGCGGGGGATTCCTACGAGCAGTACTTC.

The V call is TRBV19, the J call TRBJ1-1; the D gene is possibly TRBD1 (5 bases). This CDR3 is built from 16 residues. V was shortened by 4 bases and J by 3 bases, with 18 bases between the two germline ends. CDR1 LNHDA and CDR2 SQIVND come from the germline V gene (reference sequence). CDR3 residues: CASSTSVAGWDTEAFF. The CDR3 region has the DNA TGTGCCAGTAGTACGTCCGTCGCAGGGTGGGACACTGAAGCTTTCTTT.

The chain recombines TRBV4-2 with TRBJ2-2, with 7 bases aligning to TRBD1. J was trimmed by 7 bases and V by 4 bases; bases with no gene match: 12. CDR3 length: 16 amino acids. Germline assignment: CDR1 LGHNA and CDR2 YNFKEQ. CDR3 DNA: TGTGCCAGCAGCCTGACAGGGATGGGAGAGGACGGGGAGCTGTTTTTT. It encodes CASSLTGMGEDGELFF.

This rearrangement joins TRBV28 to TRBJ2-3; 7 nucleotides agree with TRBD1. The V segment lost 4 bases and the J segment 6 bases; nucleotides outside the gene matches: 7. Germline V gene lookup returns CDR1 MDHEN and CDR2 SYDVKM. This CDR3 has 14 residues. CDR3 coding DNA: TGTGCCAGCAGTTCCTCACAGGGGCGGGATACGCAGTATTTT. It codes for CASSSSQGRDTQYF.

The CDR3 region has the DNA TGTGCCACCGGGGCTAAGGGTAGCGGCGACTATGGCTACACCTTC. Translation gives CATGAKGSGDYGYTF. J is TRBJ1-2 and V is TRBV19, with TRBD1 as a possible D gene (5 bases). The CDR3 extends over 15 amino acids. V was pared by 10 bases and J by 3 bases, with 21 bases between. The germline V gene encodes CDR1 LNHDA and CDR2 SQIVND (reference sequence).

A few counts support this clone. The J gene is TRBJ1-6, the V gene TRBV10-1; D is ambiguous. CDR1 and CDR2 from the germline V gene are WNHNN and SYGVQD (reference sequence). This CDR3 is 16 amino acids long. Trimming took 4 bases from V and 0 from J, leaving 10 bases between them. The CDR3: CASSASASSYNSPLHF. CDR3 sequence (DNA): TGCGCCAGCAGTGCTAGTGCGAGCTCCTATAATTCACCCCTCCACTTT.

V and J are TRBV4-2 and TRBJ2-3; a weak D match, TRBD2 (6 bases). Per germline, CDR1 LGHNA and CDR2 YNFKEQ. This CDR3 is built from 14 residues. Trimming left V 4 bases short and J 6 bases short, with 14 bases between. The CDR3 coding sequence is TGTGCCAGCAGCCGGGGACTCGAACAGGATACGCAGTATTTT. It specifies CASSRGLEQDTQYF.

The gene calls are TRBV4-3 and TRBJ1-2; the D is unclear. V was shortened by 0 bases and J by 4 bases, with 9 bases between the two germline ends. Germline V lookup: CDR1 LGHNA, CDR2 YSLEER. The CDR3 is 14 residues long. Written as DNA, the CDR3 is TGCGCCAGCAGCCAAGAGGCACCCCTCTATGGCTACACCTTC. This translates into CASSQEAPLYGYTF.

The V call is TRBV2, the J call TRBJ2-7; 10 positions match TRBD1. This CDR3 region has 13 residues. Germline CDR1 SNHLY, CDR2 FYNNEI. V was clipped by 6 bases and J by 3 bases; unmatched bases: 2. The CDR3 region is CASRGDRGYEQYF. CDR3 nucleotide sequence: TGTGCCAGCAGGGGGGACAGGGGCTACGAGCAGTACTTC.

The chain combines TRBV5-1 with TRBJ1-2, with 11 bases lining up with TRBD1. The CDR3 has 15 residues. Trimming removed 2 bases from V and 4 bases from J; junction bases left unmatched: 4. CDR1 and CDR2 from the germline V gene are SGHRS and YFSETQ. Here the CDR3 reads CASSLAGQGAYGYTF. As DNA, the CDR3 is TGCGCCAGCAGCTTAGCCGGACAGGGGGCCTATGGCTACACCTTC.

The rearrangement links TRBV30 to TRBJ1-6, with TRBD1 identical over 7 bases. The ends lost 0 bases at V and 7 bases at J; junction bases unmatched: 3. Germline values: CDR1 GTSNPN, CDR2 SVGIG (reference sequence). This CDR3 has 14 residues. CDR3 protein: CAWSVAGGNSPLHF. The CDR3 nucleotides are TGTGCCTGGAGTGTAGCAGGGGGAAATTCACCCCTCCACTTT.

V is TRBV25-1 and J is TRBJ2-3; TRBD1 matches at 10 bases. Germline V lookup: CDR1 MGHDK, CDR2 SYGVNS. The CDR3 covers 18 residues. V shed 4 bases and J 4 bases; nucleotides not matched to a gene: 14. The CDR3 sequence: CASSGTGTGESFPDTQYF. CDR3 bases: TGTGCCAGCAGTGGAACCGGGACAGGGGAAAGTTTCCCAGATACGCAGTATTTT. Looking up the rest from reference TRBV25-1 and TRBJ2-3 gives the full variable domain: EADIYQTPRYLVIGTGKKITLECSQTMGHDKMYWYQQDPGMELHLIHYSYGVNSTEKGDLSSESTVSRIRTEHFPLTLESARPSHTSQYLCASSGTGTGESFPDTQYFGPGTRLTVL.

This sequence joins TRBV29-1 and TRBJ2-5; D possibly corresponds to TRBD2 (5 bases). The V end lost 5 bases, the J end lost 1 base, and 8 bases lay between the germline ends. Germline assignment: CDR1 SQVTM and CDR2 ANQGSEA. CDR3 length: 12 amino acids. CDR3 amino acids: CSVLDFQETQYF. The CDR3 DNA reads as TGCAGCGTTCTGGACTTCCAAGAGACCCAGTACTTC.

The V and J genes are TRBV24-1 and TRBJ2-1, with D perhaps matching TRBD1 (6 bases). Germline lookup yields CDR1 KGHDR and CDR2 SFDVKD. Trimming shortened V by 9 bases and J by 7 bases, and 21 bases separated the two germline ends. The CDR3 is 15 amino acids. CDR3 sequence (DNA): TGTGCCACCGCGGCCGTGGGGTTACAGGGTAATGAGCAGTTCTTC. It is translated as CATAAVGLQGNEQFF.

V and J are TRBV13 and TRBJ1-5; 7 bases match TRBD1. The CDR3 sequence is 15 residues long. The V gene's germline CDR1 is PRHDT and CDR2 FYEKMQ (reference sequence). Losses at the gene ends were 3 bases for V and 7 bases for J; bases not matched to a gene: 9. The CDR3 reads CASSLGRGRGQPQHF. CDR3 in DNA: TGTGCCAGCAGCTTGGGTAGGGGGCGCGGGCAGCCCCAGCATTTT.